The T cell receptor (beta chain) under discussion was sequenced for a study of blood T cell repertoires in COVID-19. Looking at the study overall: The cDNA or gDNA used as material had been derived from T cells, B-cell-depleted T cells, or PBMCs.

The repertoire was sequenced with immunoSEQ multiplex PCR; TCRdb's copy has only in-frame clones and lacks some. The data contain some 41,000 clones, approximately 91% of them singletons. This CDR3 has 15 amino acids. Germline assignment: CDR1 MRHNA and CDR2 SNTAGT. The junction had 9 bases not matched to a gene; V was cut back by 4 bases and J by 5 bases. This TCR came from a woman aged 30 to 39 in a cohort sampled during active COVID-19. The chain couples TRBV6-4 to TRBJ2-3; 7 positions agree with TRBD2. Sequenced: peripheral blood. The CDR3 protein is CASSGGSGRLDTQYF. DNA of the CDR3: TGTGCCAGCAGTGGCGGTAGCGGGCGGTTAGATACGCAGTATTTT.